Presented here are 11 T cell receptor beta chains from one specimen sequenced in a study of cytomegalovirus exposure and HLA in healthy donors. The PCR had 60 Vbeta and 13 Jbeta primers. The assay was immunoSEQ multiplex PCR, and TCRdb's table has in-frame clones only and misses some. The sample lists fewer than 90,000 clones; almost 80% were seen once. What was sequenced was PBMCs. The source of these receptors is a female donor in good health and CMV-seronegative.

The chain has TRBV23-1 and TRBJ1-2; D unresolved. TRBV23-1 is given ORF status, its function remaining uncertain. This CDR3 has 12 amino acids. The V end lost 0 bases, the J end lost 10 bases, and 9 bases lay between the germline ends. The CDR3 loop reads CASSQSLPPYTF. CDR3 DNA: TGCGCCAGCAGTCAATCACTGCCTCCCTACACCTTC.

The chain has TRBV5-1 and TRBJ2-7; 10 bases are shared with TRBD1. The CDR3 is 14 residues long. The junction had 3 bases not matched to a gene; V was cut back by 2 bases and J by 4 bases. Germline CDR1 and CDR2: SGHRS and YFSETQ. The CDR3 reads CASSFDRGPYEQYF. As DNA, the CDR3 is TGCGCCAGCAGCTTTGACAGGGGGCCGTACGAGCAGTACTTC.

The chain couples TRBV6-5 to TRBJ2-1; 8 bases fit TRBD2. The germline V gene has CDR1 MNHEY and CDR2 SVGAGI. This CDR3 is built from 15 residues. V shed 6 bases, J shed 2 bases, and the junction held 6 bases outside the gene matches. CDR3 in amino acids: CASSQSGGAYNEQFF. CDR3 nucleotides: TGTGCCAGCAGCCAGAGCGGGGGAGCCTACAATGAGCAGTTCTTC.

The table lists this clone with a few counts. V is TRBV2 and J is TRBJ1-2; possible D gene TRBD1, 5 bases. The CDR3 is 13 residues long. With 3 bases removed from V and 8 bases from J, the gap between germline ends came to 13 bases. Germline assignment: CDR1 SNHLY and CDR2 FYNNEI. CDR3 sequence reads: CASSEAGPLGYTF. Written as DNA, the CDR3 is TGTGCCAGCAGTGAGGCGGGACCTTTGGGCTACACCTTC.

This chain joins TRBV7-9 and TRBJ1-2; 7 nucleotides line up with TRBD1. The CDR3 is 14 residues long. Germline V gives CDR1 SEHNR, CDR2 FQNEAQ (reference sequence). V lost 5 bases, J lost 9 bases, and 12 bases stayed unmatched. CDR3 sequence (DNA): TGTGCCAGCAGCCCGCGACAGGGAGGAACACGCTACACCTTC. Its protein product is CASSPRQGGTRYTF.

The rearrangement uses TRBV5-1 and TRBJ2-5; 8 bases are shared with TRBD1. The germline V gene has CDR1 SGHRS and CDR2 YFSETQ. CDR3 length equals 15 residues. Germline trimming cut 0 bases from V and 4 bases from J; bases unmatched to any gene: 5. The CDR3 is CASSLATGVIETQYF. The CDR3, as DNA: TGCGCCAGCAGCTTGGCGACAGGGGTAATAGAGACCCAGTACTTC.

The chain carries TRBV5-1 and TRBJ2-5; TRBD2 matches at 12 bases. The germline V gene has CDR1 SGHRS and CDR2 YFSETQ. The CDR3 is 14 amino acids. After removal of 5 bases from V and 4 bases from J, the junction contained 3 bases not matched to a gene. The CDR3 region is CASRLAGGAETQYF. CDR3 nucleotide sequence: TGCGCCAGCAGACTAGCGGGAGGAGCAGAGACCCAGTACTTC.

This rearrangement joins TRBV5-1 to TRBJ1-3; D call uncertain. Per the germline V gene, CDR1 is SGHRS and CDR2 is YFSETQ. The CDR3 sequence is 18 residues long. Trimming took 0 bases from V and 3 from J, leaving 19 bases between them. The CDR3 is CASSLAGRGSDHGNTIYF. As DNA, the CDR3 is TGCGCCAGCAGCTTGGCCGGGCGGGGTAGTGATCATGGAAACACCATATATTTT.

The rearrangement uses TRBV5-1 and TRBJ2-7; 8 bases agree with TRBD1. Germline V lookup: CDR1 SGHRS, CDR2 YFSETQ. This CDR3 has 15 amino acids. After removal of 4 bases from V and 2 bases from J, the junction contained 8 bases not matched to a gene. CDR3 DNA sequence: TGCGCCAGCAGCGACGGGACAGGATTAACCTACGAGCAGTACTTC. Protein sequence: CASSDGTGLTYEQYF.

CDR3 sequence reads: CASSTGGQQLSYEQYF. The CDR3 coding sequence is TGTGCCAGCAGCACCGGAGGACAGCAACTCTCCTACGAGCAGTACTTC. The V call is TRBV21-1, the J call TRBJ2-7; no DNA check was done on the table's D call, TRBD1. TRBV21-1 is a pseudogene locus. The CDR3 is 16 amino acids.

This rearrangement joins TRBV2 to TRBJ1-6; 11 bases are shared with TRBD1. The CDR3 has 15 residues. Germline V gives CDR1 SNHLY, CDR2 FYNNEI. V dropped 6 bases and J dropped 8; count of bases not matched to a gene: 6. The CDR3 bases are TGTGCCAGCAGATCCGGACAGGGGGCGGATTCACCCCTCCACTTT. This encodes CASRSGQGADSPLHF.